The following is a TCR beta chain sequence with its context. This sample was taken from a study of blood T cell repertoires in COVID-19. The wider study: Samples of COVID-19 (acute and convalescent) were obtained from the United States, Italy and Spain. In each case, the material was cDNA or gDNA derived from T cells, B-cell-depleted T cells, or PBMCs.

Membership in each cohort depended on participant-reported clinical history. Assay: immunoSEQ multiplex PCR; the TCRdb copy retains only in-frame clones and omits some. The sample includes a few hundred thousand clones, about four fifths of them seen just once. The germline V gene has CDR1 GTSNPN and CDR2 SVGIG (reference sequence). This CDR3 is built from 12 residues. V was clipped by 5 bases and J by 1 base, with 8 bases between them. This receptor was obtained from a man between 45 and 60 years old who had recovered from COVID-19. Source material: PBMCs or T cells enriched from blood (not recorded which). The J gene is TRBJ1-2, the V gene TRBV30; D gene ambiguous. The CDR3 DNA reads as TGTGCCTGGTCACACCTTAACTATGGCTACACCTTC. This sequence encodes CAWSHLNYGYTF.